Only one count was recorded for the clone carrying this T cell receptor beta chain. The antigen is not known. Amplification used 60 Vbeta primers and 13 Jbeta primers. Methods used by the authors: Later analysis identified 80 million to 90 million unique TCR beta chains, some 10 million shared. TCRdb keeps only in-frame clones here, not all; method: immunoSEQ multiplex PCR. V, J and clone size are taken as reported in that table, and D and trimming were inferred from the DNA itself. The sample shows approximately 90,000 clones, about two thirds of them seen only once. The V and J ends lost 5 bases and 11 bases, in that order; junction bases with no gene match: 14. The length of the CDR3 is 15 residues. Germline CDR1 reads LNHDA; CDR2 reads SQIVND (reference sequence). These data belong to a study of cytomegalovirus exposure and HLA in healthy donors. Points from the study as a whole: Per a prior analysis, the majority of TCR beta V segments were productive roughly 87% or roughly 30% of the time. V segments that were indistinguishable, TRBV6-2 and TRBV6-3 among them, were omitted from analysis.

Among the donors, all were healthy bone marrow donors. The TCR sequence derives from a woman aged 50 to 60 in good health and CMV-seropositive. The chain links TRBV19 to TRBJ1-1, with 10 positions matching TRBD1. Sequencing used PBMCs. CDR3 sequence: CASSSHPGQGSEAFF. The CDR3 region has the DNA TGTGCCAGTAGTTCGCACCCGGGACAGGGGTCCGAGGCTTTCTTT.